A selection of T cell receptor beta chains follows, all from one sample in a study of T cells in localized non-small cell lung cancer. Clones were sequenced by immunoSEQ multiplex PCR, and TCRdb holds only the in-frame ones, with some missing. The repertoire has several thousand clones, around 87% of them found once; the top ten carry under 30%. The sequencing here drew on peripheral blood, taken before any cancer treatment. Receptors originate from a male donor at least 60 years old with stage III lung adenocarcinoma. CDR3s include the opening cysteine and the closing phenylalanine or tryptophan. D genes are given only for firm matches. Clone size is stated in some rows and not others, as once, few, many or a class when expanded.

abundance	d_gene	len	v_gene	j_gene	CDR3nt	CDR3aa
-	-	12	TRBV5-1	TRBJ1-2	TGCGCCAGCAGCTTCGGCTGGGATGGCTACACCTTC	CASSFGWDGYTF
-	-	12	TRBV7-9	TRBJ1-1	TGTGCCAGCAGCCTAATCGGGACTGAAGCTTTCTTT	CASSLIGTEAFF
-	TRBD2	19	TRBV7-2	TRBJ2-5	TGTGCCAGCAGCTTAATGTCAGTGGGTACTAGCGGGATATGGGAGACCCAGTACTTC	CASSLMSVGTSGIWETQYF
-	-	13	TRBV12-5	TRBJ1-2	TGTGCTAGTGGTTGGGACACTAACTATGGCTACACCTTC	CASGWDTNYGYTF
-	-	16	TRBV12-2	TRBJ2-1	TGTGCAAGTCGCTTAGTCGCGGGAGGGGTGGGGAATGAGCAGTTCTTC	CASRLVAGGVGNEQFF
once	-	16	TRBV25-1	TRBJ2-5	TGTGCCAGCAGTGAAAGGCCGGGGGCCTGGCAAGAGACCCAGTACTTC	CASSERPGAWQETQYF
-	TRBD2	18	TRBV7-2	TRBJ2-2	TGTGCCAGCAGCCCTCTCCGGAGACGTCTAGCGGACACCGGGGAGCTGTTTTTT	CASSPLRRRLADTGELFF
-	-	11	TRBV10-1	TRBJ2-7	TGCGCCAGCAGTGAAAAATCCGAGCAGTACTTC	CASSEKSEQYF
-	TRBD2	17	TRBV27	TRBJ2-7	TGTGCCAGCAGTTTATATTCCCCGGGACTAGCGGGAGGAGAGCAGTACTTC	CASSLYSPGLAGGEQYF
-	TRBD1	13	TRBV5-4	TRBJ1-2	TGTGCCAGCAGCTGGGACAGGTCCCCAGGCTACACCTTC	CASSWDRSPGYTF
once	TRBD2	18	TRBV5-4	TRBJ2-5	TGTGCCAGCAGCTTCAGGACTAGCGGGTGGCAATACCAAGAGACCCAGTACTTC	CASSFRTSGWQYQETQYF
-	TRBD1	15	TRBV27	TRBJ2-1	TGTGCCAGCAGCCTACCCGGGACAGGATTGAATGAGCAGTTCTTC	CASSLPGTGLNEQFF
-	TRBD2	18	TRBV28	TRBJ2-3	TGTGCCAGCAGTTTGTCGACGGGACTAGGATCGCACACAGATACGCAGTATTTT	CASSLSTGLGSHTDTQYF
few	-	16	TRBV4-1	TRBJ1-2	TGCGCCAGCAGCCAAGATGGCAGGGGACGAACCTATGGCTACACCTTC	CASSQDGRGRTYGYTF
-	-	14	TRBV13	TRBJ1-1	TGTGCCAGCAGCTCACCCTCAAGGAACACTGAAGCTTTCTTT	CASSSPSRNTEAFF
-	-	14	TRBV27	TRBJ2-7	TGTGCCAGCACCCGGCTGGGGGGGCTCTACGAGCAGTACTTC	CASTRLGGLYEQYF
once	-	15	TRBV19	TRBJ2-7	TGTGCCAGTAGTTCTACCGGGACGGTCTCCTACGAGCAGTACTTC	CASSSTGTVSYEQYF
once	TRBD1	19	TRBV7-9	TRBJ2-6	TGTGCCAGCAGCTTAAAGGGACAGGGACTACTCTCTGGGGCCAACGTCCTGACTTTC	CASSLKGQGLLSGANVLTF
few	-	21	TRBV19	TRBJ2-3	TGTGCCAGTAGGGCCCCGACGGTACCCCAGGTGGGAGCGGGCTCGAGGGATACGCAGTATTTT	CASRAPTVPQVGAGSRDTQYF
-	TRBD1	16	TRBV7-6	TRBJ2-1	TGTGCCAGCAGCACCCGACAGGGGGCAACCTACAATGAGCAGTTCTTC	CASSTRQGATYNEQFF
-	-	15	TRBV19	TRBJ2-2	TGTGCCAGTAGTATAGAACAGGGAAGCACCGGGGAGCTGTTTTTT	CASSIEQGSTGELFF
-	-	15	TRBV27	TRBJ1-3	TGTGCCAGCAGTTTATCGTCAGGGATTGGAAACACCATATATTTT	CASSLSSGIGNTIYF
-	TRBD1	13	TRBV5-6	TRBJ2-7	TGTGCCAGCAGCCAGACAGGGACCTACGAGCAGTACTTC	CASSQTGTYEQYF
few	-	15	TRBV7-2	TRBJ1-3	TGTGCCAGCAGCTCCTTCGACTTCTTTGGAAACACCATATATTTT	CASSSFDFFGNTIYF
-	TRBD2	16	TRBV12-5	TRBJ2-5	TGTGCTAGTGGTTATCGAATAGCGGGGGTACAAGAGACCCAGTACTTC	CASGYRIAGVQETQYF
-	-	13	TRBV14	TRBJ2-5	TGTGCCAGCAGCCAGATTGGCACGGGGACCCAGTACTTC	CASSQIGTGTQYF
-	TRBD2	20	TRBV19	TRBJ2-6	TGTGCCAGTAGCTGGCGGGGGGCCAGGGGTTTCCTCTCTGGGGCCAACGTCCTGACTTTC	CASSWRGARGFLSGANVLTF
-	-	14	TRBV7-6	TRBJ2-1	TGTGCCAGCAGCTTAGCGCAGGGGTCCAATGAGCAGTTCTTC	CASSLAQGSNEQFF
once	-	17	TRBV11-3	TRBJ1-5	TGTGCCAGCAGCTTAGTAGGCTTCTCCACAGGGAATCAGCCCCAGCATTTT	CASSLVGFSTGNQPQHF
-	TRBD2	17	TRBV27	TRBJ2-7	TGTGCCAGCAGTTTACAGGGACTAGCGGGAGGAACCTGGGAGCAGTACTTC	CASSLQGLAGGTWEQYF
-	-	13	TRBV10-3	TRBJ1-4	TGTGCCATCAAGGCAGGAACTAATGAAAAACTGTTTTTT	CAIKAGTNEKLFF
few	-	12	TRBV6-5	TRBJ2-4	TGTGCCAGCAGTTACTCTGGTGACATTCAGTACTTC	CASSYSGDIQYF
-	TRBD1	15	TRBV11-2	TRBJ2-7	TGTGCCAGCAGCTTAGTATTCGGGACAGCCTACGAGCAGTACTTC	CASSLVFGTAYEQYF
-	-	14	TRBV5-5	TRBJ1-1	TGTGCCAGCAGCCCAGGGACGAGGAACACTGAAGCTTTCTTT	CASSPGTRNTEAFF
-	-	15	TRBV11-2	TRBJ1-1	TGTGCCAGCAGCTTAGGCGGACGGACCTACACTGAAGCTTTCTTT	CASSLGGRTYTEAFF
-	-	15	TRBV28	TRBJ1-1	TGTGCCAGCAGTCCCACGTCACAGGGAAACACTGAAGCTTTCTTT	CASSPTSQGNTEAFF
-	TRBD1	17	TRBV5-1	TRBJ2-7	TGCGCCAGCAGCTTGGACGTGACAGGGCAGAGCTCCTACGAGCAGTACTTC	CASSLDVTGQSSYEQYF
-	TRBD2	16	TRBV9	TRBJ2-3	TGTGCCAGCAGCCCTTTAGCGGGGGACCTCACAGATACGCAGTATTTT	CASSPLAGDLTDTQYF
-	TRBD2	15	TRBV19	TRBJ2-3	TGTGCCAGTAGTATAGGCGGGGGGGAGGCAGATACGCAGTATTTT	CASSIGGGEADTQYF
-	-	14	TRBV7-8	TRBJ1-1	TGTGCCAGCAGCTTGCAGGGCTGGAGCACTGAAGCTTTCTTT	CASSLQGWSTEAFF
-	-	13	TRBV10-1	TRBJ2-3	TGCGCCAGCAGTCCGGGGGGCACAGATACGCAGTATTTT	CASSPGGTDTQYF
-	-	15	TRBV19	TRBJ2-2	TGTGCCAGTAGTCTACTAGCTGTGAACACCGGGGAGCTGTTTTTT	CASSLLAVNTGELFF
-	TRBD1	14	TRBV11-3	TRBJ1-3	TGTGCCAGCAGCTTGGGACAGGGGGGAAACACCATATATTTT	CASSLGQGGNTIYF
-	-	14	TRBV27	TRBJ2-5	TGTGCCAGCAGTTTATGGGCCCTAGCCGAGACCCAGTACTTC	CASSLWALAETQYF
-	TRBD1	14	TRBV6-1	TRBJ1-4	TGTGCCAGCAGTGACCCAGGGGGCTGGGAAAAACTGTTTTTT	CASSDPGGWEKLFF
-	TRBD2	15	TRBV28	TRBJ2-2	TGTGCCAGCAGTTTGACTAGCGGGAGGCCAGGGGAGCTGTTTTTT	CASSLTSGRPGELFF
-	-	14	TRBV5-6	TRBJ1-2	TGTGCCAGCAGCTCAGGACAGAACAACTATGGCTACACCTTC	CASSSGQNNYGYTF
once	TRBD2	13	TRBV5-4	TRBJ2-7	TGTGCCAGCAGCTCGGGACTATCCTACGAGCAGTACTTC	CASSSGLSYEQYF
-	TRBD1	15	TRBV19	TRBJ1-2	TGTGCCAGTAAAACACCGGGACAGGTTCTTTATGGCTACACCTTC	CASKTPGQVLYGYTF
few	-	16	TRBV21-1	TRBJ2-3	-	CASSPVGSGSGNTQYF
once	TRBD1	14	TRBV5-6	TRBJ2-3	TGTGCCAGCAGCTTGACAGGGGGCCAGAGAACGCAGTATTTT	CASSLTGGQRTQYF
-	-	15	TRBV7-5	TRBJ1-2	TGTGCCAGCAGCTTAGAAGAGCTCAGCTTCTATGGCTACACCTTC	CASSLEELSFYGYTF
-	-	12	TRBV6-5	TRBJ1-2	TGTGCCAGCAGTTCGAAAGGGGTCGGCTACACCTTC	CASSSKGVGYTF
-	TRBD1	16	TRBV19	TRBJ1-3	TGTGCCAGTAGTTCCTCGAACAGGGGCTCTGGAAACACCATATATTTT	CASSSSNRGSGNTIYF
-	-	15	TRBV7-2	TRBJ2-5	TGTGCCAGCAGCTTATCCCCAACAGATCGGGAGACCCAGTACTTC	CASSLSPTDRETQYF
-	TRBD1	14	TRBV7-6	TRBJ2-5	TGTGCCAGCAGCTTGGGGACAGGGATCGAGACCCAGTACTTC	CASSLGTGIETQYF
-	-	15	TRBV7-9	TRBJ1-3	TGTGCCAGCAGCCAGGGCGACGGTAGAGGAAACACCATATATTTT	CASSQGDGRGNTIYF
-	TRBD2	15	TRBV5-1	TRBJ2-5	TGCGCCAGCAGCCGACTAGCGGGCGGCCAAGAGACCCAGTACTTC	CASSRLAGGQETQYF
-	-	16	TRBV7-6	TRBJ2-7	TGTGCCAGCAGCCCACGTGGGACCTCCGGGATCCACGAGCAGTACTTC	CASSPRGTSGIHEQYF
-	-	11	TRBV5-1	TRBJ2-1	TGCGCCAGCAGCTTGGTTGTTGAGCAGTTCTTC	CASSLVVEQFF